The TCR beta chain under discussion was sequenced for a study of blood T cell repertoires in COVID-19. This clone was picked up a small number of times. V was shortened by 4 bases and J by 2 bases, with 11 bases between the two germline ends. Germline assignment: CDR1 LGHDT and CDR2 YNNKEL (reference sequence). CDR3 length: 14 residues. The data were produced by immunoSEQ multiplex PCR, yet TCRdb's version contains in-frame clones alone and is incomplete. The data hold 300,000 to 400,000 clones, with about 87% observed a single time. This clonotype was obtained from a man aged 25-45 years with COVID-19, enrolled during active disease. The sample taken for sequencing was peripheral blood. J is TRBJ1-1 and V is TRBV3-1 (or the pseudogene TRBV3-2), with D possibly matching TRBD1 (6 bases). The CDR3 reads CASSRRTDNTEAFF. For the CDR3, the DNA is TGTGCCAGCAGCCGGAGGACAGACAACACTGAAGCTTTCTTT.